This record covers a single TCR beta chain. No cognate antigen has been identified for it. Per-nucleotide qualities are absent, and no much larger clonotype sits a single base away. This specimen's time point label, per the study, means: archival surgical resection tumor tissue. For every enrolled patient, mismatch repair deficiency was confirmed by either polymerase chain reaction or immunohistochemistry. TCR sequencing was performed for a few patients who responded to pembrolizumab therapy. For the three responding patients, the tumor tissue used in TCR sequencing was taken from archival surgical resections. The phase II trial prospectively tested pembrolizumab PD-1 blockade in advanced mismatch repair-deficient cancers regardless of tissue of origin. The germline V gene (reference sequence) gives CDR1 as MNHEY and CDR2 as SMNVEV. Trimming costs V 6 bases and J 4 bases, and their ends lie 16 bases apart. Inclusive of the bounding cysteine and phenylalanine, the CDR3 is 15 residues long. Just CDR3 DNA is preserved here, 45 bases in frame from base 1.

The data are from a study of PD-1 blockade in mismatch repair-deficient tumors (dated by TCRdb to the late 2010s). Regarding the study in general: Between late 2013 and September 2016, the trial enrolled some 91 consecutive patients with approximately twelve mismatch repair-deficient cancer types, every one of whom had been previously treated and was progressing. Tumor-associated T cell clones were tracked in the peripheral blood of patients responding to PD-1 blockade by deep sequencing of TCR CDR3 regions. The full study reports these points: Rapid expansion after pembrolizumab followed by contraction, generally before radiologic responses, was shown by tumor-resident clones, which were often undetectable in blood before treatment.

Receptor amplification or capture employed the immunoSEQ multiplex PCR assay. The table was pulled from immuneACCESS by TCRdb, which kept in-frame rearrangements only. Such tables lose some clones; where checked, under half of the loss comes from unresolved V genes, and the rest has no known cause. The sample table holds about 3,500 clones, of which 60% to 85% were seen once. The top ten clonotypes cover 7.4% of the sample. The sequencing used primary tumor tissue, collected from a patient treated with pembrolizumab. The TCR originated in an adult with mismatch repair-deficient cancer. The chain links TRBV27 with TRBJ2-1; a tentative D match to TRBD2 spans 7 bases. The DNA sequence reads TGTGCCAGCAGCTGGCGGGGGCAGACTTACAATGAGCAGTTCTTC. This codes for CASSWRGQTYNEQFF.